The 8 T cell receptor beta chains reported below all come from one sample, sequenced in a study of blood T cell repertoires in COVID-19. The data were produced by immunoSEQ multiplex PCR, yet TCRdb's version contains in-frame clones alone and is incomplete. The top ten clones hold roughly 1.1% of a sample with over 300,000 clones, about 83% of them seen once. The source material was peripheral blood. The receptor set was obtained from a woman aged 50 to 65 with acute or convalescent COVID-19.

The chain uses TRBV28 and TRBJ2-1, with D perhaps matching TRBD2 (6 bases). The CDR3 is 14 residues long. V shed 2 bases and J shed 4 bases, with 9 bases lying between them. Germline V lookup: CDR1 MDHEN, CDR2 SYDVKM. The CDR3 nucleotides read TGTGCCAGCAGTTTAGGGGGGAATTACAATGAGCAGTTCTTC. Its protein product is CASSLGGNYNEQFF.

The V call is TRBV5-1, the J call TRBJ1-2, with 7 bases fitting TRBD1. This CDR3 comprises 14 residues. The germline V gene encodes CDR1 SGHRS and CDR2 YFSETQ. V lost 0 bases, J lost 4 bases, and 3 bases stayed unmatched. Here the CDR3 reads CASSLEAGGYGYTF. The CDR3 DNA is TGCGCCAGCAGCTTGGAGGCAGGGGGCTATGGCTACACCTTC. Variable domain in full (rest from reference TRBV5-1 and TRBJ1-2): KAGVTQTPRYLIKTRGQQVTLSCSPISGHRSVSWYQQTPGQGLQFLFEYFSETQRNKGNFPGRFSGRQFSNSRSEMNVSTLELGDSALYLCASSLEAGGYGYTFGSGTRLTVV.

In its sample, this clone was seen once. The chain uses TRBV7-2 and TRBJ1-1; D gene unclear. Germline CDR1 is SGHTA and CDR2 is FQGNSA. The CDR3 contains 14 residues. The V and J ends lost 3 bases and 5 bases respectively, with 13 bases between them. CDR3 loop: CASSLGSGRTEAFF. The CDR3 DNA reads as TGTGCCAGCAGCTTGGGCTCGGGGAGAACTGAAGCTTTCTTT.

The chain uses TRBV7-9 and TRBJ1-1, with 7 bases that match TRBD1. Germline V gene data show CDR1 as SEHNR and CDR2 as FQNEAQ (reference sequence). With V trimmed by 0 bases and J by 6 bases, 4 bases remained unmatched. CDR3 length: 14 residues. In DNA, the CDR3 is TGTGCCAGCAGCTTAGCCTCTACAGGGGCTGAAGCTTTCTTT. It translates to CASSLASTGAEAFF.

The CDR3: CASSLLSAAGDETQYF. The CDR3 DNA sequence: TGTGCCAGCAGCTTACTGTCGGCGGCAGGGGATGAGACCCAGTACTTC. The genes are TRBV7-2 and TRBJ2-5; perhaps TRBD1 as D (6 bases). The CDR3 is 16 amino acids. Trimming removed 2 bases at V and 5 bases at J, with 18 bases between. Germline loops: CDR1 SGHTA, CDR2 FQGNSA.

This clone came up a few times. The CDR3 DNA sequence: TGCAGCATGGGGGGGGGAAATACGCAGTATTTT. This translates into CSMGGGNTQYF. This chain joins TRBV29-1 and TRBJ2-3, with 7 nucleotides matching TRBD2. V lost 8 bases to trimming and J lost 7 bases; unmatched junction nucleotides: 6. Germline assignment: CDR1 SQVTM and CDR2 ANQGSEA. The CDR3 has 11 amino acids.

The gene calls are TRBV6-1 and TRBJ2-5; 7 bases map to TRBD2. Germline values: CDR1 MNHNS, CDR2 SASEGT. J lost 1 base, V lost 3 bases, and 2 bases had no gene match. This CDR3 comprises 14 residues. CDR3 nucleotide sequence: TGTGCCAGCAGTGATGGGGGGGGCCAAGAGACCCAGTACTTC. This codes for CASSDGGGQETQYF.

This chain uses TRBV7-2 with TRBJ2-3, with D possibly TRBD1 on 7 matching bases. Trimming shortened V by 5 bases and J by 8 bases, and 20 bases separated the two germline ends. The CDR3 totals 15 residues. Germline assignment: CDR1 SGHTA and CDR2 FQGNSA. The CDR3 region has the DNA TGTGCCAGCAGCCCCAACCCGGAGGGGGCAGGTACGCAGTATTTT. Encoded protein: CASSPNPEGAGTQYF.